These T cell receptor beta chains were read from a single sample in a study of T-cell memory formation after mild COVID-19. TCRdb reprocessed the 5' RACE reads with MiXCR, giving one entry per CDR3 protein. The sample yields 500,000 to 650,000 distinct CDR3 sequences, approximately 21% seen once. The sample consisted of PBMCs or a T cell subset sorted from them (not recorded which). The receptors come from an adult woman who had mild COVID-19 (a few samples of this study predate the infection). Cell type and time point are not known. Both conserved end residues are part of each CDR3. The D gene is left open where the match is weak. The listing skips clone size in some rows; elsewhere it reads once, few, many or a size class.

NA | NA | TRBJ1-2 | TRBV11-3 | TGTGCCAGCGGATACGGGGGAGGGTACAACGGCTACACCTTC | CASGYGGGYNGYTF
NA | NA | TRBJ1-1 | TRBV13 | TGTGCCAGCAGCTTATACGGGGGCAGGGGAGAAGCTTTCTTT | CASSLYGGRGEAFF
NA | NA | TRBJ2-7 | TRBV5-5 | TGTGCCAGCAGCCGAGTCGGAGAAGGGTACGAGCAGTACTTC | CASSRVGEGYEQYF
NA | NA | TRBJ2-1 | TRBV5-6 | TGTGCCAGCAGCTTGGCGGCGGGCCGCGCCTACAATGAGCAGTTCTTC | CASSLAAGRAYNEQFF
few | NA | TRBJ2-2 | TRBV12-3/TRBV12-4 | TGTGCCAGCAGTTTCCTAGCGAGGGATGGCGGGGAGCTGTTTTTT | CASSFLARDGGELFF
NA | TRBD2 | TRBJ2-1 | TRBV6-2/TRBV6-3 | TGTGCCAGCAGTGTGGGACTAGCGGGAACGCAGTTCTTC | CASSVGLAGTQFF
NA | NA | TRBJ2-3 | TRBV30 | TGTGCCTGGAGTGGGGTGGGGGCGGTAGATACGCAGTATTTT | CAWSGVGAVDTQYF
NA | NA | TRBJ2-1 | TRBV15 | TGTGCCACCAGCAGAAAAAGGCGCAATGAGCAGTTCTTC | CATSRKRRNEQFF
NA | NA | TRBJ2-5 | TRBV29-1 | TGCAGCGTTGAACCACAGGGATTAGTGGAGACCCAGTACTTC | CSVEPQGLVETQYF
many | TRBD1 | TRBJ1-3 | TRBV5-1 | TGCGCCAGCAGCTTGGACAGGGGGGACTCTGGAAACACCATATATTTT | CASSLDRGDSGNTIYF
NA | NA | TRBJ2-1 | TRBV6-2/TRBV6-3 | TGTGCCAGCGCTCTACACTGGGGCAATGAGCAGTTCTTC | CASALHWGNEQFF
few | NA | TRBJ2-2 | TRBV5-1 | TGCGCCAGCAGCTTGAAGGCAGGGAGTCGCACCGGGGAGCTGTTTTTT | CASSLKAGSRTGELFF
NA | NA | TRBJ2-7 | TRBV29-1 | TGCAGCGTTGACTCCGGCTCCTACGAGCAGTACTTC | CSVDSGSYEQYF
few | TRBD2 | TRBJ2-1 | TRBV4-1 | TGCGCCAGCAGCCCCCTTGGGCGGGGGGACACCAATGAGCAGTTCTTC | CASSPLGRGDTNEQFF
few | NA | TRBJ2-1 | TRBV7-6 | TGTGCCAGCAGCTTAGGGGCGGGGGCCCCCTACAATGAGCAGTTCTTC | CASSLGAGAPYNEQFF